Below, 8 T cell receptor beta chains from the same sample are listed, as sequenced in a study of blood T cell repertoires in COVID-19. Clones were sequenced by immunoSEQ multiplex PCR, and TCRdb holds only the in-frame ones, with some missing. The table lists around 56,000 clones, less than 85% of them singletons. What was sequenced was peripheral blood. The receptors shown here come from a woman between 65 and 79 years old with acute or convalescent COVID-19.

The chain combines TRBV5-4 with TRBJ1-2, with 11 positions matching TRBD1. Looked up from germline, CDR1 is SGHNT and CDR2 is YYREEE (reference sequence). The length of the CDR3 is 16 residues. The J segment lost 0 bases and the V segment lost 4 bases, leaving 5 bases of the junction unmatched. The DNA of the CDR3 is TGTGCCAGCAGCCTGGACAGGGGGCCTCCTAACTATGGCTACACCTTC. Its translation is CASSLDRGPPNYGYTF.

The V call is TRBV5-4, the J call TRBJ1-1; a weak D match, TRBD1 (5 bases). The CDR3 has 18 residues. The V and J ends lost 4 bases and 1 base respectively, with 23 bases between them. The germline V gene encodes CDR1 SGHNT and CDR2 YYREEE (reference sequence). The CDR3 DNA reads as TGTGCCAGCAGCGATAAAATTAGTACAGGAACAACGAACACTGAAGCTTTCTTT. The encoded protein is CASSDKISTGTTNTEAFF. The variable domain in full, completed from reference TRBV5-4 and TRBJ1-1, reads ETGVTQSPTHLIKTRGQQVTLRCSSQSGHNTVSWYQQALGQGPQFIFQYYREEENGRGNFPPRFSGLQFPNYSSELNVNALELDDSALYLCASSDKISTGTTNTEAFFGQGTRLTVV.

The CDR3 is CASTWSPPGLLKGNTGELFF. DNA of the CDR3: TGTGCCAGCACATGGTCCCCGCCGGGACTCCTCAAAGGGAACACCGGGGAGCTGTTTTTT. The chain has TRBV2 and TRBJ2-2, with TRBD2 as a possible D gene (6 bases). Germline V gives CDR1 SNHLY, CDR2 FYNNEI. The CDR3 totals 20 residues. V dropped 7 bases and J dropped 1 base, with 28 bases sitting between them. Looking up the rest from reference TRBV2 and TRBJ2-2 gives the full variable domain: EPEVTQTPSHQVTQMGQEVILRCVPISNHLYFYWYRQILGQKVEFLVSFYNNEISEKSEIFDDQFSVERPDGSNFTLKIRSTKLEDSAMYFCASTWSPPGLLKGNTGELFFGEGSRLTVL.

This clone has a handful of counts. The CDR3 sequence: CAWNLRGGEETQYF. CDR3 DNA: TGTGCCTGGAACCTTAGGGGGGGGGAAGAGACCCAGTACTTC. V usage is TRBV30 and J usage is TRBJ2-5; TRBD2 is a possible D gene (7 bases). The CDR3 length is 14 residues. Germline V gene lookup returns CDR1 GTSNPN and CDR2 SVGIG (reference sequence). V lost 4 bases to trimming and J lost 3 bases, with 15 bases between them.

This clone was recorded once. The chain has TRBV7-3 and TRBJ1-1, with D perhaps matching TRBD1 (6 bases). The CDR3 sequence is 14 residues long. V was shortened by 3 bases and J by 3 bases, with 11 bases between the two germline ends. Germline CDR1 is SGHTA and CDR2 is FQGTGA. CDR3 sequence: CASSFGGPYTEAFF. DNA of the CDR3: TGTGCCAGCAGCTTCGGGGGGCCGTACACTGAAGCTTTCTTT. Combining the CDR3 with reference TRBV7-3 and TRBJ1-1 gives the whole variable domain GAGVSQTPSNKVTEKGKYVELRCDPISGHTALYWYRQSLGQGPEFLIYFQGTGAADDSGLPNDRFFAVRPEGSVSTLKIQRTERGDSAVYLCASSFGGPYTEAFFGQGTRLTVV.

This chain connects TRBV9 to TRBJ1-2; D gene ambiguous. The CDR3 totals 13 residues. Per germline, CDR1 SGDLS and CDR2 YYNGEE. Trimming removed 0 bases at V and 8 bases at J, with 11 bases between. CDR3 DNA sequence: TGTGCCAGCAGCGTAGTGGAATGGAGGGGCTACACCTTC. Residues: CASSVVEWRGYTF.

The J gene is TRBJ2-1, the V gene TRBV11-3; D may be TRBD2 (6 bases). Trimming shortened V by 5 bases and J by 7 bases, and 9 bases separated the two germline ends. Germline V gives CDR1 SGHNT, CDR2 YENEEA. This CDR3 region has 12 residues. CDR3 amino acids: CASSLEGNEQFF. The CDR3 nucleotides are TGTGCCAGCAGCCTGGAGGGTAATGAGCAGTTCTTC.

Only one count was recorded for this clone. One junction end disagrees with the germline gene, perhaps due to a read error. The chain links TRBV7-7 to TRBJ2-1; 7 bases fit TRBD2. CDR3 length: 14 residues. Germline V gene lookup returns CDR1 SSHAT and CDR2 FNYEAQ (reference sequence). The chain's CDR3 is CASSSAGLPNEQFF. The CDR3 DNA is TGTGCTAGCAGCTCAGCGGGACTGCCCAATGAGCAGTTCTTC.